This T cell receptor (beta chain) emerged from a study of CD8 T cells in ankylosing spondylitis. The study, taken as a whole, reports: A TCR beta motif made of fewer than ten highly homologous variants seemed typical of ankylosing spondylitis blood.

This clonotype was picked up a small number of times. Its antigen is currently unknown. TCRdb re-derived calls from the 5' RACE reads in MiXCR, one entry per CDR3 protein. Of about 330,000 distinct CDR3 sequences in the sample, 6.5% to 10% were seen once. The sequence was collected from a male donor with ankylosing spondylitis. The sequenced sample consisted of blood, either unsorted or a sorted T cell fraction (not recorded which).

CDR3 nucleotide sequence: TGCAGCGTTGAAAAACAGGGCGACGTAAAAGCTTTCTTT. It codes for CSVEKQGDVKAFF. This chain uses TRBV29-1 with TRBJ1-1, with a tentative D call TRBD1 (6 bases). From germline, CDR1 is SQVTM and CDR2 ANQGSEA. Trimming cost V 2 bases and J 9 bases, with 16 bases left between them. This CDR3 region has 13 residues.